A single sample gave rise to the 11 T cell receptor beta chains below, sequenced in a study of T cells in Graves' hyperthyroidism and ophthalmopathy. Amplified TCR beta CDR3 regions derived from RNA transcripts. The study used the HTBI primer set for a first-round RT-PCR of the TCR CDR3. MiXCR was run by TCRdb on the multiplex PCR reads, yielding one entry per CDR3 protein. The sample has about 580,000 distinct CDR3 sequences; just over 45% are singletons. The sequencing sample was made of peripheral blood or thyroid tissue (not recorded which). These receptors all stem from a woman under 30 with Graves' hyperthyroidism.

This chain connects TRBV19 to TRBJ1-1; D not certain. CDR3 size: 12 residues. The V gene's germline CDR1 is LNHDA and CDR2 SQIVND (reference sequence). Between the trimmed V and J ends, which lost 11 bases and 1 base, there was a span of 11 bases. CDR3 sequence: CAVADRNTEAFF. Here the CDR3 DNA reads TGTGCCGTGGCGGATCGGAACACTGAAGCTTTCTTT.

The chain joins TRBV2 to TRBJ1-2, with D possibly being TRBD1 (6 bases). Trimming removed 6 bases from V and 7 bases from J, with 15 bases in between. There are 13 residues in the CDR3. The germline V gene encodes CDR1 SNHLY and CDR2 FYNNEI. The CDR3 here is CASRTGAASGYTF. Here the CDR3 DNA reads TGTGCCAGCAGGACAGGTGCGGCTTCTGGCTACACCTTC. The complete variable domain, with remaining parts taken from reference TRBV2 and TRBJ1-2, reads EPEVTQTPSHQVTQMGQEVILRCVPISNHLYFYWYRQILGQKVEFLVSFYNNEISEKSEIFDDQFSVERPDGSNFTLKIRSTKLEDSAMYFCASRTGAASGYTFGSGTRLTVV.

This clonotype was picked up many times. The genes are TRBV7-2 and TRBJ2-7; TRBD2 agrees at 8 bases. Germline CDR1 SGHTA, CDR2 FQGNSA. The V and J ends lost 1 base and 2 bases, in that order; junction bases with no gene match: 1. The CDR3 length is 14 residues. CDR3 in DNA: TGTGCCAGCAGCTTAGAACTAGCGGCCTACGAGCAGTACTTC. Protein product: CASSLELAAYEQYF.

The chain is built from TRBV19 and TRBJ1-1; tentative D call: TRBD1 (5 bases). The CDR3 is 12 residues long. V lost 9 bases and J 3 bases, leaving 11 bases between the germline ends. Germline CDR1 reads LNHDA; CDR2 reads SQIVND (reference sequence). CDR3 in DNA: TGTGCCAGCTCCAGGGACGACACTGAAGCTTTCTTT. This gives the protein CASSRDDTEAFF. Full variable domain (remainder filled in from reference TRBV19 and TRBJ1-1): DGGITQSPKYLFRKEGQNVTLSCEQNLNHDAMYWYRQDPGQGLRLIYYSQIVNDFQKGDIAEGYSVSREKKESFPLTVTSAQKNPTAFYLCASSRDDTEAFFGQGTRLTVV.

This clonotype was picked up many times. The chain employs TRBV20-1 and TRBJ1-3; no reliable D call. V shed 0 bases and J shed 5 bases, with 14 bases lying between them. The CDR3 is 15 residues long. CDR1 and CDR2 (germline): DFQATT, SNEGSKA (reference sequence). The CDR3 protein is CSARDLGHSRNTIYF. The CDR3 DNA reads as TGCAGTGCTAGAGATCTTGGCCATTCTCGAAACACCATATATTTT.

Only a few counts were recorded for this clonotype. The V and J genes are TRBV19 and TRBJ1-3; 7 bases are shared with TRBD1. The V gene end was trimmed by 3 bases and the J gene end by 0 bases; junction bases not matched to a gene: 8. The CDR3 contains 17 residues. From germline, CDR1 is LNHDA and CDR2 SQIVND (reference sequence). CDR3 sequence reads: CASSIPTGDFSGNTIYF. CDR3 DNA sequence: TGTGCCAGTAGTATTCCAACAGGGGACTTCTCTGGAAACACCATATATTTT.

About this clonotype: This may come from a read error, since a much larger clone is one base off. V usage is TRBV4-1 and J usage is TRBJ2-5; TRBD2 is a possible D gene (6 bases). Germline V gene data show CDR1 as MGHRA and CDR2 as YSYEKL. This CDR3 is built from 15 residues. V lost 1 base and J 7 bases, leaving 16 bases between the germline ends. The CDR3 bases are TGCGCCAGCAGCCAAGGCCGAGGGGCGGAGGGGACCCAGTACTTC. Translating gives CASSQGRGAEGTQYF.

This clonotype was seen repeatedly, ten times or more. The chain employs TRBV10-3 and TRBJ2-1; 7 bases line up with TRBD2. This CDR3 is built from 12 residues. V shed 10 bases, J shed 5 bases, and the junction held 5 bases outside the gene matches. Germline CDR1 is ENHRY and CDR2 is SYGVKD. The CDR3 loop is CATRTSDNEQFF. The CDR3 DNA reads TGTGCCACCCGGACTAGTGACAATGAGCAGTTCTTC.

This clonotype was seen repeatedly, ten times or more. The gene calls are TRBV29-1 and TRBJ2-2; D unresolved. Germline-derived CDR1 and CDR2 are SQVTM and ANQGSEA. Trimming took off 7 bases at V and 2 bases at J, with 11 bases between the two ends. CDR3 length: 13 residues. CDR3 sequence: CSAEDGNTGELFF. The CDR3 nucleotides read TGCAGCGCCGAGGACGGAAACACCGGGGAGCTGTTTTTT.

This clonotype was seen many times. This sequence joins TRBV7-2 and TRBJ2-2, with 8 bases fitting TRBD2. CDR1 is SGHTA and CDR2 is FQGNSA in the germline V gene. This CDR3 region has 17 residues. With V trimmed by 5 bases and J by 4 bases, 12 bases remained unmatched. The CDR3 loop is CASSQIPGTSGTGELFF. The CDR3 coding sequence is TGTGCCAGCAGCCAAATACCCGGGACTAGTGGCACCGGGGAGCTGTTTTTT.

CDR3 bases: TGTGCCAGCAGTCCCGCCGGGACAGGGGGCAGGGGCGCCTATGGCTACACCTTC. This translates into CASSPAGTGGRGAYGYTF. This chain connects TRBV6-4 to TRBJ1-2; 12 bases map to TRBD1. Germline V lookup: CDR1 MRHNA, CDR2 SNTAGT. The CDR3 has 18 amino acids. V was pared by 5 bases and J by 4 bases, with 14 bases of the junction left unmatched.